These 27 T cell receptor beta chains were sequenced from one sample in a study of blood T cell repertoires in COVID-19. TCRdb's table, derived via immunoSEQ multiplex PCR, lists solely in-frame clones and lacks some. In the table there are a few hundred thousand clones, 70% to 90% of which are singletons. The sequenced sample consisted of peripheral blood. These receptors all come from a woman younger than 45 with COVID-19, enrolled during active disease.

This clone occurred a few times. The gene calls are TRBV10-3 and TRBJ2-1, with 8 nucleotides matching TRBD2. The CDR3 totals 19 residues. The junction had 16 bases not matched to a gene; V was cut back by 6 bases and J by 0 bases. From germline, CDR1 is ENHRY and CDR2 SYGVKD. In nucleotides, the CDR3 is TGTGCCATCAGCGCCCGGGCGCGGGGGGTCGGGAGCTCCTACAATGAGCAGTTCTTC. Its translation is CAISARARGVGSSYNEQFF.

The chain uses TRBV3-1 (or the pseudogene TRBV3-2) and TRBJ2-2; 10 bases fit TRBD2. Trimming at V came to 4 bases and at J to 7 bases, leaving 6 bases not matched to a gene. Germline V gives CDR1 LGHDT, CDR2 YNNKEL (reference sequence). The CDR3 is 15 amino acids. CDR3 nucleotide sequence: TGTGCCAGCAGCCTAGCGGGGGGATCAGACGGGGAGCTGTTTTTT. This encodes CASSLAGGSDGELFF.

The chain links TRBV30 to TRBJ2-1; 10 bases fit TRBD2. This CDR3 spans 18 amino acids. The germline V gene has CDR1 GTSNPN and CDR2 SVGIG (reference sequence). V gave up 1 base and J gave up 4 bases; unmatched junction bases: 13. CDR3 sequence reads: CAWSGPHPKREGYNEQFF. CDR3 bases: TGTGCCTGGAGTGGCCCTCACCCCAAGCGGGAGGGGTACAATGAGCAGTTCTTC.

The chain uses TRBV9 and TRBJ1-1; 8 bases line up with TRBD1. The CDR3 contains 16 residues. CDR1 and CDR2 from the germline V gene are SGDLS and YYNGEE. V gave up 1 base and J gave up 4 bases; unmatched junction bases: 9. CDR3 sequence reads: CASSVSGGELGTEAFF. The CDR3 DNA sequence: TGTGCCAGCAGCGTATCAGGGGGCGAACTCGGCACTGAAGCTTTCTTT.

The chain employs TRBV30 and TRBJ1-2, with D unclear. V was clipped by 1 base and J by 4 bases, with 7 bases between them. The CDR3 is 12 amino acids. CDR1 is GTSNPN, CDR2 SVGIG, per germline (reference sequence). This CDR3 reads CAWSGGRYGYTF. The CDR3 nucleotides read TGTGCCTGGAGTGGCGGTCGCTATGGCTACACCTTC.

In DNA form, the CDR3 reads TGTGCCATCAGTGAGTCGGGACAGTATTCACCCCTCCACTTT. It specifies CAISESGQYSPLHF. This chain links TRBV10-3 with TRBJ1-6; 7 nucleotides align to TRBD1. The V segment lost 0 bases and the J segment 8 bases; nucleotides outside the gene matches: 1. This CDR3 is 14 amino acids long. CDR1 is ENHRY and CDR2 is SYGVKD in the germline V gene.

J is TRBJ2-1 and V is TRBV28; D remains unclear. The V gene lost 6 bases and the J gene lost 5 bases, with 2 bases spanning the gap. The V gene's germline CDR1 is MDHEN and CDR2 SYDVKM. This CDR3 contains 10 residues. Here the CDR3 reads CASSNNEQFF. The CDR3 DNA follows: TGTGCCAGCAGCAACAATGAGCAGTTCTTC.

The chain employs TRBV4-3 and TRBJ1-2; D gene unclear. Trimming removed 4 bases at V and 0 bases at J, with 9 bases between. This CDR3 has 14 residues. CDR1 is LGHNA, CDR2 YSLEER, per germline. The CDR3 spells CASSPQNTNYGYTF. For the CDR3, the DNA is TGCGCCAGCAGCCCTCAGAACACTAACTATGGCTACACCTTC.

The chain has TRBV5-1 and TRBJ2-2; 7 positions match TRBD1. Looked up from germline, CDR1 is SGHRS and CDR2 is YFSETQ. V trimming: 2 bases; J trimming: 7 bases; junction bases outside the gene matches: 8. CDR3 length: 15 amino acids. CDR3 sequence: CASSLTTGVGGELFF. The CDR3 nucleotides are TGCGCCAGCAGCTTAACCACAGGGGTTGGCGGGGAGCTGTTTTTT.

The chain joins TRBV2 to TRBJ2-2, with TRBD2 as a possible D gene (5 bases). This CDR3 has 14 amino acids. Trimming stripped 2 bases from V and 6 bases from J, with 10 bases between. In germline, CDR1 is SNHLY, CDR2 FYNNEI. Here the CDR3 reads CASSESQEAGELFF. The CDR3 nucleotides read TGTGCCAGCAGTGAAAGTCAGGAGGCCGGGGAGCTGTTTTTT.

This clone came up once. V and J are TRBV9 and TRBJ1-1, with D possibly TRBD1 on 5 matching bases. This CDR3 contains 12 residues. Germline CDR1 SGDLS, CDR2 YYNGEE. The ends were cut back, 4 bases at V and 11 bases at J, with 15 bases in the middle. This CDR3 reads CASSTGSQGAFF. The CDR3, as DNA: TGTGCCAGCAGCACCGGGTCCCAGGGTGCTTTCTTT.

The chain carries TRBV5-1 and TRBJ2-2; TRBD2 matches at 10 bases. V gave up 4 bases and J gave up 6 bases; unmatched junction bases: 3. There are 14 residues in the CDR3. CDR1 is SGHRS and CDR2 is YFSETQ in the germline V gene. CDR3 residues: CASSPSGGAGELFF. The CDR3 region has the DNA TGCGCCAGCAGCCCCAGCGGGGGGGCCGGGGAGCTGTTTTTT.

This chain connects TRBV19 to TRBJ2-3, with D perhaps matching TRBD2 (6 bases). The V and J ends lost 5 bases and 7 bases respectively, with 13 bases between them. The CDR3 covers 13 residues. The germline V gene has CDR1 LNHDA and CDR2 SQIVND (reference sequence). CDR3: CASSAGRPHTQYF. The DNA of the CDR3 is TGTGCCAGTAGTGCGGGACGGCCCCATACGCAGTATTTT.

This clone was seen a single time. The chain carries TRBV28 and TRBJ1-2, with TRBD1 matching over 8 bases. This CDR3 contains 13 residues. Germline loops: CDR1 MDHEN, CDR2 SYDVKM. V was pared by 5 bases and J by 10 bases, with 9 bases of the junction left unmatched. The CDR3 loop reads CASSPTTTGDYTF. In DNA, the CDR3 is TGTGCCAGCAGTCCAACTACGACAGGGGACTACACCTTC.

This chain connects TRBV5-1 to TRBJ2-2; the match to TRBD2 covers 7 bases. The CDR3 runs 15 residues. The V and J ends lost 1 base and 3 bases, in that order; junction bases with no gene match: 3. Germline values: CDR1 SGHRS, CDR2 YFSETQ. Here the CDR3 DNA reads TGCGCCAGCAGCTTGTTCGCGGGGGACACCGGGGAGCTGTTTTTT. This gives the protein CASSLFAGDTGELFF.

This chain links TRBV7-9 with TRBJ1-5; no firm D call. The V and J ends lost 1 base and 7 bases respectively, with 5 bases between them. CDR3 length: 12 residues. Germline V CDR1 and CDR2: SEHNR, FQNEAQ (reference sequence). The CDR3 protein is CASSLVSQPQHF. CDR3 coding DNA: TGTGCCAGCAGCTTAGTAAGCCAGCCCCAGCATTTT.

The V call is TRBV11-3, the J call TRBJ2-3; D unresolved. Germline lookup yields CDR1 SGHNT and CDR2 YENEEA. The CDR3 length is 13 residues. The V and J ends lost 1 base and 4 bases respectively, with 6 bases between them. The CDR3 loop reads CASSLALADTQYF. As DNA, the CDR3 is TGTGCCAGCAGCTTAGCTTTAGCAGATACGCAGTATTTT.

The V call is TRBV23-1, the J call TRBJ2-1; tentatively, D is TRBD2 (6 bases). TRBV23-1 is an ORF for which the function is uncertain. The V gene lost 4 bases and the J gene lost 0 bases, with 16 bases spanning the gap. The CDR3 spans 17 residues. The chain's CDR3 is CASSPHWRGLSYNEQFF. Written as DNA, the CDR3 is TGCGCCAGCAGTCCCCACTGGCGGGGACTCTCCTACAATGAGCAGTTCTTC.

V usage is TRBV20-1 and J usage is TRBJ1-2; D gene ambiguous. The CDR3 has 11 residues. V was clipped by 3 bases and J by 5 bases, with 7 bases between them. Looked up from germline, CDR1 is DFQATT and CDR2 is SNEGSKA (reference sequence). The CDR3 DNA sequence: TGCAGTGCTAGTCTTCTATATGGCTACACCTTC. This encodes CSASLLYGYTF.

The genes are TRBV7-9 and TRBJ2-3; 8 bases line up with TRBD2. The J segment lost 5 bases and the V segment lost 1 base, leaving 17 bases of the junction unmatched. The CDR3 extends over 19 amino acids. Germline V lookup: CDR1 SEHNR, CDR2 FQNEAQ (reference sequence). The CDR3 DNA sequence: TGTGCCAGCAGCTTAGAGGGGCCCGGCCGGGGGGGCCGCGAAGATACGCAGTATTTT. Translation gives CASSLEGPGRGGREDTQYF.

This clone was seen only once. The rearrangement joins TRBV4-1 to TRBJ1-5; D unclear. The CDR3 contains 14 residues. V gave up 4 bases and J gave up 4 bases, with 11 bases separating them. CDR1 is MGHRA, CDR2 YSYEKL, per germline. This CDR3 reads CASSPSETNQPQHF. The DNA of the CDR3 is TGCGCCAGCAGCCCATCGGAGACTAATCAGCCCCAGCATTTT.

This clone was observed a few times. The V gene is TRBV10-1, the J gene TRBJ1-6, with D unresolved. CDR1 is WNHNN, CDR2 SYGVQD, per germline (reference sequence). The CDR3 has 15 residues. Deletions cut 0 bases from V and 6 bases from J, with 9 bases between. The CDR3 spells CASSESVRGNSPLHF. The CDR3 nucleotides are TGCGCCAGCAGTGAGTCTGTGCGGGGTAATTCACCCCTCCACTTT.

V usage is TRBV6-6 and J usage is TRBJ2-3; D perhaps matches TRBD2 (6 bases). Deletions cut 7 bases from V and 3 bases from J, with 20 bases between. The CDR3 runs 16 residues. Germline V lookup: CDR1 MNHNY, CDR2 SVGAGI (reference sequence). The CDR3 sequence: CASTALGASATDTQYF. The CDR3 bases are TGTGCCAGCACGGCCCTAGGCGCTAGCGCGACAGATACGCAGTATTTT.

V is TRBV10-3 and J is TRBJ2-5; tentatively, D is TRBD2 (6 bases). Germline-derived CDR1 and CDR2 are ENHRY and SYGVKD. The V and J ends lost 2 bases and 5 bases respectively, with 12 bases between them. CDR3 size: 14 residues. CDR3 nucleotides: TGTGCCATCAGTGAGGAACTAGCCAGTGAGACCCAGTACTTC. This translates into CAISEELASETQYF.

The chain is built from TRBV3-1 (or the pseudogene TRBV3-2) and TRBJ2-3, with D possibly TRBD1 on 5 matching bases. CDR1 LGHDT and CDR2 YNNKEL come from the germline V gene (reference sequence). This CDR3 is 15 amino acids long. V lost 0 bases, J lost 7 bases, and 14 bases lay in between. The CDR3 bases are TGTGCCAGCAGCCAAGAGTTAGGGGTCTTAAATACGCAGTATTTT. Residues: CASSQELGVLNTQYF.

The genes are TRBV11-3 and TRBJ2-1, with a tentative D call TRBD2 (6 bases). Germline values: CDR1 SGHNT, CDR2 YENEEA. The CDR3 is 19 amino acids. Trimming stripped 2 bases from V and 10 bases from J, with 30 bases between. The CDR3 here is CASSLRGTLGGMPQSEQFF. The CDR3 DNA follows: TGTGCCAGCAGCTTACGAGGTACCCTGGGCGGGATGCCCCAGAGCGAGCAGTTCTTC.

This clone has more than one count but fewer than ten. The chain employs TRBV6-5 and TRBJ1-1; 7 bases map to TRBD1. CDR1 is MNHEY, CDR2 SVGAGI, per germline. J gave up 5 bases and V 2 bases, and 5 bases lay outside the gene matches. The CDR3 runs to 14 residues. In DNA, the CDR3 is TGTGCCAGCAGTTACGACAGGGTTAAGACTGAAGCTTTCTTT. Translated: CASSYDRVKTEAFF.